Below, 17 T cell receptor beta chains from the same sample are listed, as sequenced in a study of cytomegalovirus exposure and HLA in healthy donors. With 60 Vbeta and 13 Jbeta primers, the PCR was carried out. Clones were read by immunoSEQ multiplex PCR, and TCRdb kept only the in-frame ones, dropping some. The sample includes approximately 75,000 clones. Sequencing was done on a sample of PBMCs. The receptors originated from a man in his forties in good health and CMV-seronegative.

The chain combines TRBV29-1 with TRBJ1-1; TRBD1 agrees at 8 bases. The CDR3 loop spans 14 amino acids. V dropped 6 bases and J dropped 3; count of bases not matched to a gene: 9. Germline CDR1 SQVTM, CDR2 ANQGSEA. The chain's CDR3 is CSVMGQVRDTEAFF. The CDR3 DNA is TGCAGCGTGATGGGACAGGTTCGGGACACTGAAGCTTTCTTT.

The chain couples TRBV29-1 to TRBJ1-5, with D maybe TRBD1 (5 bases). CDR3 size: 14 residues. Trimming pared 7 bases from V and 3 bases from J, leaving 16 bases between. Germline CDR1 is SQVTM and CDR2 is ANQGSEA. CDR3 DNA: TGCAGCGCAGCCCTAGACAGCTACAATCAGCCCCAGCATTTT. The encoded protein is CSAALDSYNQPQHF.

V is TRBV4-1 and J is TRBJ2-1; TRBD2 agrees at 9 bases. Trimming at V came to 3 bases and at J to 2 bases, leaving 2 bases not matched to a gene. CDR1 and CDR2 from the germline V gene are MGHRA and YSYEKL. This CDR3 is built from 15 residues. This CDR3 reads CASSQREGAYNEQFF. The CDR3 DNA is TGCGCCAGCAGCCAGCGGGAGGGCGCCTACAATGAGCAGTTCTTC.

The chain joins TRBV5-1 to TRBJ2-7; 7 bases are a match to TRBD2. V shed 2 bases and J 2 bases; nucleotides not matched to a gene: 4. The germline V gene encodes CDR1 SGHRS and CDR2 YFSETQ. This CDR3 contains 14 residues. This CDR3 is CASSFSSGTYEQYF. CDR3 DNA sequence: TGCGCCAGCAGCTTCTCTAGCGGAACCTACGAGCAGTACTTC. The full variable domain, with the rest looked up from reference TRBV5-1 and TRBJ2-7, is KAGVTQTPRYLIKTRGQQVTLSCSPISGHRSVSWYQQTPGQGLQFLFEYFSETQRNKGNFPGRFSGRQFSNSRSEMNVSTLELGDSALYLCASSFSSGTYEQYFGPGTRLTVT.

The chain combines TRBV29-1 with TRBJ2-1, with TRBD2 matching 7 bases. J was trimmed by 2 bases and V by 7 bases; bases with no gene match: 5. Germline V gene data show CDR1 as SQVTM and CDR2 as ANQGSEA. The CDR3 loop spans 13 amino acids. CDR3 coding DNA: TGCAGCGGTGGGGGGGAAGCCTACAATGAGCAGTTCTTC. Protein sequence: CSGGGEAYNEQFF.

CDR3 sequence: CASSDFSRGNEQFF. Written as DNA, the CDR3 is TGTGCCAGCAGTGACTTCTCCAGGGGCAATGAGCAGTTCTTC. The rearrangement uses TRBV6-4 and TRBJ2-1; a weak D match, TRBD1 (6 bases). Deletions cut 1 base from V and 6 bases from J, with 10 bases between. The V gene's germline CDR1 is MRHNA and CDR2 SNTAGT. The CDR3 has 14 amino acids.

The gene calls are TRBV18 and TRBJ1-2; no definite D call. The CDR3 totals 13 residues. Trimming pared 6 bases from V and 3 bases from J, leaving 11 bases between. Germline values: CDR1 KGHSH, CDR2 LQKENI. For the CDR3, the DNA is TGTGCCAGCTCGAGGCCGGGAGACTATGGCTACACCTTC. Protein: CASSRPGDYGYTF.

The chain combines TRBV10-3 with TRBJ1-3, with D tentatively TRBD1 (5 bases). The CDR3 consists of 14 residues. V was pared by 10 bases and J by 0 bases, with 13 bases between. Germline-derived CDR1 and CDR2 are ENHRY and SYGVKD. CDR3 DNA: TGTGCCACCCGCACAGGCACCTCTGGAAACACCATATATTTT. Translating gives CATRTGTSGNTIYF.

The chain carries TRBV6-1 and TRBJ2-5; 8 bases align to TRBD1. The ends lost 6 bases at V and 5 bases at J; junction bases unmatched: 5. CDR3 length: 13 amino acids. Germline assignment: CDR1 MNHNS and CDR2 SASEGT. For the CDR3, the DNA is TGTGCCAGCAGCACAGGGGGATGGGAGACCCAGTACTTC. Protein product: CASSTGGWETQYF.

The rearrangement links TRBV4-3 to TRBJ1-2; 8 bases line up with TRBD1. From germline, CDR1 is LGHNA and CDR2 YSLEER. The V gene end was trimmed by 4 bases and the J gene end by 5 bases; junction bases not matched to a gene: 0. This CDR3 has 12 residues. CDR3 in amino acids: CASSRQGYGYTF. The CDR3 DNA sequence: TGCGCCAGCAGCCGACAGGGGTATGGCTACACCTTC.

The chain links TRBV28 to TRBJ1-1, with 7 bases identical to TRBD1. The CDR3 contains 13 residues. Germline CDR1 MDHEN, CDR2 SYDVKM. As DNA, the CDR3 is TGTGTCGCCGCTAGGACAGGTAACACTGAAGCTTTCTTT. Its protein is CVAARTGNTEAFF. Full variable domain (remainder filled in from reference TRBV28 and TRBJ1-1): DVKVTQSSRYLVKRTGEKVFLECVQDMDHENMFWYRQDPGLGLRLIYFSYDVKMKEKGDIPEGYSVSREKKERFSLILESASTNQTSMYLCVAARTGNTEAFFGQGTRLTVV.

This chain joins TRBV7-9 and TRBJ2-1; tentatively, D is TRBD2 (5 bases). The CDR3 extends over 13 amino acids. The V end lost 5 bases, the J end lost 8 bases, and 13 bases lay between the germline ends. Germline V CDR1 and CDR2: SEHNR, FQNEAQ (reference sequence). The CDR3: CASSPGEYYEQFF. For the CDR3, the DNA is TGTGCCAGCAGCCCCGGGGAATACTATGAGCAGTTCTTC.

The chain couples TRBV7-2 to TRBJ1-4; D is possibly TRBD1 (5 bases). The germline gives CDR1 SGHTA, CDR2 FQGNSA. The CDR3 consists of 14 residues. Trimming removed 1 base at V and 12 bases at J, with 15 bases between. This CDR3 is CASSLGDSPWELFF. CDR3 sequence (DNA): TGTGCCAGCAGCTTAGGAGACAGTCCGTGGGAACTGTTTTTT.

The chain uses TRBV5-5 and TRBJ2-5; unclear D gene. With 2 bases removed from V and 11 bases from J, the gap between germline ends came to 25 bases. In germline, CDR1 is SGHKS, CDR2 YYEKEE (reference sequence). The CDR3 totals 16 residues. The DNA for the CDR3 is TGTGCCAGCAGCTTCATTATAGAGACGGGTGCCCTAGAGCAGTACTTC. Its translation: CASSFIIETGALEQYF.

The chain combines TRBV7-2 with TRBJ1-5, with D possibly TRBD1 on 5 matching bases. The V end lost 5 bases, the J end lost 0 bases, and 11 bases lay between the germline ends. The CDR3 covers 15 residues. Germline CDR1 is SGHTA and CDR2 is FQGNSA. CDR3 DNA: TGTGCCAGCAGCGCGGAGGGGTATAGCAATCAGCCCCAGCATTTT. It yields the protein CASSAEGYSNQPQHF.

The rearrangement uses TRBV19 and TRBJ2-7; 8 bases fit TRBD2. Germline lookup yields CDR1 LNHDA and CDR2 SQIVND (reference sequence). The CDR3 extends over 15 amino acids. V was clipped by 6 bases and J by 3 bases; unmatched bases: 10. This chain's CDR3 is CASRLSSGPFYEQYF. The CDR3 DNA follows: TGTGCCAGTAGGCTATCTAGCGGGCCCTTCTACGAGCAGTACTTC.

The chain links TRBV5-1 to TRBJ2-7; TRBD1 aligns across 9 bases. Germline-derived CDR1 and CDR2 are SGHRS and YFSETQ. With 4 bases clipped from V and 7 bases from J, the junction kept 21 bases outside the gene matches. This CDR3 spans 18 amino acids. Written as DNA, the CDR3 is TGCGCCAGCAGCCCGGATTCAACCCCGGGACAGGGAGGACTAGAGCAGTACTTC. This gives the protein CASSPDSTPGQGGLEQYF.